This TCR beta chain derives from a study of Graves' ophthalmopathy and Graves' hyperthyroidism. Comment on this clonotype: The antigen is undetermined.

For repertoire sequencing, the TCR beta CDR3 regions were amplified from RNA transcripts. The authors performed first-round RT-PCR with HTBI primers and then a second-round multiplex PCR. TCRdb reprocessed the multiplex PCR reads with MiXCR, giving one entry per CDR3 protein. The sample carries 450,000 or so distinct CDR3 sequences, approximately 15% recorded once. Study results and caveats: In separating ophthalmopathy from stable hyperthyroidism, a 13-signature model achieved about 91% sensitivity and 75% to 84% specificity.

Sample: blood. This TCR was sampled from a woman in her twenties or thirties with Graves' ophthalmopathy.

Written as DNA, the CDR3 is TGTGCCAGCTCACCCCCGACAGGGGGGGACACCGGGGAGCTGTTTTTT. It codes for CASSPPTGGDTGELFF. J is TRBJ2-2 and V is TRBV18; 9 bases map to TRBD1. This CDR3 contains 16 residues. The germline CDR1 and CDR2 sequences are KGHSH and LQKENI. Trimming cost V 3 bases and J 3 bases; bases outside gene matches: 5.